The T cell receptor beta chain described here comes from a study of tumor-infiltrating lymphocytes in localized non-small cell lung cancer. Study-wide background: Patients included smokers and never-smokers with various histologies, some sampled after neoadjuvant chemotherapy.

The CDR3 runs to 15 residues. The germline CDR1 and CDR2 sequences are MNHEY and SMNVEV (reference sequence). Trimming cost V 5 bases and J 9 bases, with 17 bases left between them. The assay was immunoSEQ multiplex PCR, and TCRdb's table has in-frame clones only and misses some. The sample records roughly 12,000 clones, about 76% being singletons. The clonotype was recovered from a human donor with non-small cell lung cancer. The chain joins TRBV27 to TRBJ1-6; D is ambiguous. Sequencing was carried out using uninvolved lung tissue not adjacent to the tumor. This CDR3 is CASSPQVGSSSPLHF. The CDR3 DNA reads as TGTGCCAGCAGTCCCCAGGTCGGATCTAGTTCACCCCTCCACTTT.